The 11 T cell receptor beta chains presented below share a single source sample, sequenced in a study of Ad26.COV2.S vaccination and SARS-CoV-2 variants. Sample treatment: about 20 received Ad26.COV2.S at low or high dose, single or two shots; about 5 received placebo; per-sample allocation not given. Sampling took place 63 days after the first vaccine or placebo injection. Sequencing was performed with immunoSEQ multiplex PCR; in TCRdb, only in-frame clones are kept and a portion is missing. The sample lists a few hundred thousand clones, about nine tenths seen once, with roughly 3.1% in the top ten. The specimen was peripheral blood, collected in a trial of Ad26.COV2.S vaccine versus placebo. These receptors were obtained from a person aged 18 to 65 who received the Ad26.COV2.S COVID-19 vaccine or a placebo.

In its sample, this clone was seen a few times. The CDR3 protein is CASSTYTAGPQHF. The CDR3 DNA reads TGTGCCAGCAGCACCTACACGGCGGGGCCCCAGCATTTT. J is TRBJ1-5 and V is TRBV9; no clear D. This CDR3 has 13 amino acids. Germline V gene sequence: CDR1 SGDLS, CDR2 YYNGEE. V gave up 4 bases and J gave up 9 bases, with 14 bases separating them.

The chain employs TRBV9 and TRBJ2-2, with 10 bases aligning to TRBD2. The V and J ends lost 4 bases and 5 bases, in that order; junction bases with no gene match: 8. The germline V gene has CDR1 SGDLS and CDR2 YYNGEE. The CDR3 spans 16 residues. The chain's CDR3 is CASSPTSGVRTGELFF. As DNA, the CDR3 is TGTGCCAGCAGCCCCACTAGCGGGGTGAGAACCGGGGAGCTGTTTTTT.

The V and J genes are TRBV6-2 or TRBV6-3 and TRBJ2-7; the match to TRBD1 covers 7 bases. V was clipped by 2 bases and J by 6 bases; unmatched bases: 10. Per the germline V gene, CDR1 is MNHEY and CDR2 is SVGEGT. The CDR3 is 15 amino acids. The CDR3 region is CASSYRDRVDREQYF. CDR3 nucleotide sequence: TGTGCCAGCAGTTACAGAGACAGGGTGGATCGCGAGCAGTACTTC.

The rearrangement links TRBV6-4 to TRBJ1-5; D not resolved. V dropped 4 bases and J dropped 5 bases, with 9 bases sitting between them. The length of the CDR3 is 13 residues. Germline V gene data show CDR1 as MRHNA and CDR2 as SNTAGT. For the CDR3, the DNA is TGTGCCAGCAGTGTCAGGAGGGATCAGCCCCAGCATTTT. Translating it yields CASSVRRDQPQHF.

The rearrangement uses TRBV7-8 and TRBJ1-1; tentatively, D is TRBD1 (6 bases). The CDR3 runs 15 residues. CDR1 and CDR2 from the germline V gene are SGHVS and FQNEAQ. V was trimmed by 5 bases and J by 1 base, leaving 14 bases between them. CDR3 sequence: CASSPRTAKNTEAFF. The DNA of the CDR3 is TGTGCCAGCAGCCCCAGGACAGCTAAGAACACTGAAGCTTTCTTT.

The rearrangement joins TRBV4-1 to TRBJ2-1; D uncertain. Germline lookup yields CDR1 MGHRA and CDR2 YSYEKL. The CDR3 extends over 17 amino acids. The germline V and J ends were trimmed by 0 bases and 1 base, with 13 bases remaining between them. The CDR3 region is CASSQDLQLLSYNEQFF. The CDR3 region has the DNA TGCGCCAGCAGCCAAGATCTTCAGCTGCTATCCTACAATGAGCAGTTCTTC.

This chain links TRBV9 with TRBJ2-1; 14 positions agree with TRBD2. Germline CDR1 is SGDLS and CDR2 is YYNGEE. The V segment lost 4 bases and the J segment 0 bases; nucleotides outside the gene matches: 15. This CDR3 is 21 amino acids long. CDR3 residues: CASSPRGRTSGGSSSYNEQFF. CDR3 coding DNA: TGTGCCAGCAGCCCCCGGGGGCGGACTAGCGGGGGGTCGAGCTCCTACAATGAGCAGTTCTTC.

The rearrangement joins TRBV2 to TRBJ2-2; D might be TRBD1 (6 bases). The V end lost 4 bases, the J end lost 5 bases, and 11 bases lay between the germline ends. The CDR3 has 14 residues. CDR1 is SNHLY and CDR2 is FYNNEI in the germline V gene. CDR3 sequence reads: CASSGTVTTGELFF. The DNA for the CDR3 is TGTGCCAGCAGTGGGACAGTGACTACCGGGGAGCTGTTTTTT.

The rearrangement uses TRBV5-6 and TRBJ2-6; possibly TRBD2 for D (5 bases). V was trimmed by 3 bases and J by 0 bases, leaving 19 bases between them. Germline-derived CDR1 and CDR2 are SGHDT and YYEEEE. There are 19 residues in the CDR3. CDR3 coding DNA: TGTGCCAGCAGCTCGCCGCCCTCGGGGTACCGCTCTGGGGCCAACGTCCTGACTTTC. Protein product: CASSSPPSGYRSGANVLTF.

The CDR3 DNA sequence: TGTGCCAGCAGTGCCGACTATAATTCACCCCTCCACTTT. This encodes CASSADYNSPLHF. This chain joins TRBV6-4 and TRBJ1-6, with D hard to call. Germline V gene sequence: CDR1 MRHNA, CDR2 SNTAGT. V was pared by 4 bases and J by 3 bases, with 4 bases between. This CDR3 contains 13 residues.

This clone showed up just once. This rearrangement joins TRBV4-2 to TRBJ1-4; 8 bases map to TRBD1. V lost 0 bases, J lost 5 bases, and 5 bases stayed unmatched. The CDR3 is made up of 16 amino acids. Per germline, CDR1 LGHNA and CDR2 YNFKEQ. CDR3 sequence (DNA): TGTGCCAGCAGCCAAGACGTAGGACAGGGCAATGAAAAACTGTTTTTT. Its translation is CASSQDVGQGNEKLFF.